The 18 T cell receptor beta chains below all came from one sample that was sequenced in a study of cytomegalovirus exposure and HLA in healthy donors. The PCR employed 60 Vbeta primers together with 13 Jbeta primers. Some clones are missing from TCRdb's copy, which holds only in-frame ones; the method was immunoSEQ multiplex PCR. The profile shows approximately 140,000 clones, approximately 70% of them singletons. Material for sequencing was PBMCs. All receptors derive from a woman aged 60 to 75 in good health and CMV-seropositive.

J is TRBJ2-3 and V is TRBV5-1; 7 bases match TRBD1. Looked up from germline, CDR1 is SGHRS and CDR2 is YFSETQ. Trimming removed 2 bases from V and 1 base from J; junction bases left unmatched: 4. CDR3 length: 15 residues. In DNA, the CDR3 is TGCGCCAGCAGCTTTACAGGGGACCGCACAGATACGCAGTATTTT. Translation gives CASSFTGDRTDTQYF.

The chain recombines TRBV2 with TRBJ2-6, with D perhaps matching TRBD1 (6 bases). Trimming took off 5 bases at V and 2 bases at J, with 13 bases between the two ends. This CDR3 region has 16 residues. Per germline, CDR1 SNHLY and CDR2 FYNNEI. CDR3 DNA: TGTGCCAGCAGTACCGTGGGGGCTACTGGGGCCAACGTCCTGACTTTC. Its protein is CASSTVGATGANVLTF.

The rearrangement uses TRBV6-5 and TRBJ2-3, with 10 bases fitting TRBD2. Looked up from germline, CDR1 is MNHEY and CDR2 is SVGAGI. V was clipped by 5 bases and J by 4 bases; unmatched bases: 6. The CDR3 totals 15 residues. The CDR3 DNA is TGTGCCAGCAGTCCCCTAAGCGGGGGGGCAGATACGCAGTATTTT. This gives the protein CASSPLSGGADTQYF.

The genes are TRBV6-5 and TRBJ1-3; D is perhaps TRBD1 (5 bases). Trimming took 3 bases from V and 4 from J, leaving 13 bases between them. This CDR3 is 15 amino acids long. Germline V CDR1 and CDR2: MNHEY, SVGAGI. CDR3 sequence reads: CASSYQGSVGNTIYF. The CDR3 nucleotides are TGTGCCAGCAGTTATCAGGGTAGTGTCGGAAACACCATATATTTT.

The chain links TRBV28 to TRBJ1-6, with D possibly matching TRBD1 (6 bases). The CDR3 runs to 14 residues. Trimming took 1 base from V and 10 from J, leaving 11 bases between them. Germline CDR1 is MDHEN and CDR2 is SYDVKM. CDR3 amino acids: CASSLSGAKSPLHF. CDR3 in DNA: TGTGCCAGCAGTTTATCAGGGGCCAAGTCACCCCTCCACTTT.

The J gene is TRBJ2-7, the V gene TRBV27; no clear D. Trimming took 3 bases from V and 2 from J, leaving 11 bases between them. Looked up from germline, CDR1 is MNHEY and CDR2 is SMNVEV (reference sequence). This CDR3 has 14 residues. DNA of the CDR3: TGTGCCAGCAGTTTGAGAGCCGAGGCCTACGAGCAGTACTTC. Translating it yields CASSLRAEAYEQYF.

In its sample, this clone was seen once. The chain links TRBV6-6 to TRBJ1-3; 7 bases match TRBD1. The CDR3 has 15 amino acids. Germline CDR1 and CDR2: MNHNY and SVGAGI (reference sequence). The ends lost 5 bases at V and 0 bases at J; junction bases unmatched: 4. CDR3 loop: CASSKQGSSGNTIYF. DNA of the CDR3: TGTGCCAGCAGTAAACAGGGGAGCTCTGGAAACACCATATATTTT.

The chain carries TRBV6-5 and TRBJ2-7, with D unresolved. Germline V gives CDR1 MNHEY, CDR2 SVGAGI. The CDR3 runs 13 residues. The V end was cut by 0 bases, the J end by 8 bases, with 11 bases between. The CDR3 loop reads CASSYSFRGKQYF. The DNA of the CDR3 is TGTGCCAGCAGTTACTCCTTCCGCGGCAAGCAGTACTTC.

The rearrangement uses TRBV5-1 and TRBJ2-5; 8 nucleotides match TRBD2. Germline assignment: CDR1 SGHRS and CDR2 YFSETQ. The junction had 13 bases not matched to a gene; V was cut back by 5 bases and J by 4 bases. This CDR3 comprises 16 residues. The CDR3 protein is CASRPPAGGYGETQYF. The CDR3 DNA reads TGCGCCAGCAGACCGCCGGCGGGGGGTTACGGAGAGACCCAGTACTTC.

The chain carries TRBV6-6 and TRBJ2-1, with TRBD1 identical over 8 bases. This CDR3 is 16 amino acids long. Germline CDR1 reads MNHNY; CDR2 reads SVGAGI (reference sequence). The ends lost 6 bases at V and 5 bases at J; junction bases unmatched: 12. CDR3 in DNA: TGTGCCAGCAGGGGAACCGGGACAGGACTTAACAATGAGCAGTTCTTC. Residues: CASRGTGTGLNNEQFF.

This chain connects TRBV5-8 to TRBJ1-1; 7 bases are shared with TRBD1. The CDR3 extends over 14 amino acids. After removal of 5 bases from V and 5 bases from J, the junction contained 9 bases not matched to a gene. Germline V gene lookup returns CDR1 SGHTS and CDR2 YDEGEE. DNA of the CDR3: TGTGCCAGCAGACATCGACAGGGAAGGACTGAAGCTTTCTTT. It codes for CASRHRQGRTEAFF.

This clone was observed a few times. V usage is TRBV5-4 and J usage is TRBJ2-6; 9 nucleotides line up with TRBD2. The germline V gene encodes CDR1 SGHNT and CDR2 YYREEE (reference sequence). The V and J ends lost 5 bases and 5 bases, in that order; junction bases with no gene match: 11. The CDR3 consists of 17 residues. The CDR3 DNA sequence: TGTGCCAGCAGTAGTAGCGGGGGCCCTCTAAGGGCCAACGTCCTGACTTTC. Protein sequence: CASSSSGGPLRANVLTF.

The chain uses TRBV5-5 and TRBJ1-5, with D possibly TRBD1 on 6 matching bases. CDR1 and CDR2 (germline): SGHKS, YYEKEE (reference sequence). Trimming cost V 2 bases and J 0 bases, with 9 bases left between them. The CDR3 is 15 amino acids. Here the CDR3 reads CASSFGQYSNQPQHF. Here the CDR3 DNA reads TGTGCCAGCAGCTTTGGACAGTATAGCAATCAGCCCCAGCATTTT. Filled out from reference TRBV5-5 and TRBJ1-5, the complete variable domain reads DAGVTQSPTHLIKTRGQQVTLRCSPISGHKSVSWYQQVLGQGPQFIFQYYEKEERGRGNFPDRFSARQFPNYSSELNVNALLLGDSALYLCASSFGQYSNQPQHFGDGTRLSIL.

The V gene is TRBV25-1, the J gene TRBJ2-5; D possibly corresponds to TRBD2 (6 bases). Trimming removed 4 bases from V and 7 bases from J, with 10 bases in between. The V gene's germline CDR1 is MGHDK and CDR2 SYGVNS. CDR3 length equals 12 residues. This CDR3 reads CASSGAAGTQYF. The CDR3 DNA reads as TGTGCCAGCAGTGGGGCAGCGGGGACCCAGTACTTC.

The sample holds a few counts of this clone. The V and J genes are TRBV19 and TRBJ1-1, with a possible D match to TRBD1 (6 bases). V shed 5 bases and J shed 11 bases, with 15 bases lying between them. The germline V gene encodes CDR1 LNHDA and CDR2 SQIVND (reference sequence). The length of the CDR3 is 12 residues. CDR3 region: CASSDRQASAFF. In DNA, the CDR3 is TGTGCCAGTAGTGACCGACAGGCGTCCGCTTTCTTT.

V gene TRBV10-2 combines with J gene TRBJ2-7; tentative D call: TRBD2 (6 bases). Germline CDR1 and CDR2: WSHSY and SAAADI. V shed 6 bases and J shed 0 bases, with 6 bases lying between them. This CDR3 has 12 amino acids. The chain's CDR3 is CASRGGSYEQYF. CDR3 DNA sequence: TGCGCCAGCAGGGGGGGCTCCTACGAGCAGTACTTC.

The chain employs TRBV2 and TRBJ1-1, with TRBD1 matching 8 bases. The CDR3 is 15 residues long. With 6 bases clipped from V and 5 bases from J, the junction kept 11 bases outside the gene matches. The germline gives CDR1 SNHLY, CDR2 FYNNEI. Here the CDR3 reads CASRDQQGAGTEAFF. For the CDR3, the DNA is TGTGCCAGCAGGGACCAGCAGGGGGCGGGAACTGAAGCTTTCTTT.

A note on this clone: Germline is not matched at one junction end, which may reflect a read error. V gene TRBV7-7 combines with J gene TRBJ2-5; 10 bases fit TRBD1. This CDR3 is 14 amino acids long. The V gene's germline CDR1 is SSHAT and CDR2 FNYEAQ (reference sequence). Written as DNA, the CDR3 is TGTGCTAGCAGCTTAGACAGGGGGCGGGAGACCCAGTACTTC. This sequence encodes CASSLDRGRETQYF. Variable domain in full (rest from reference TRBV7-7 and TRBJ2-5): GAGVSQSPRYKVTKRGQDVTLRCDPISSHATLYWYQQALGQGPEFLTYFNYEAQPDKSGLPSDRFSAERPEGSISTLTIQRTEQRDSAMYRCASSLDRGRETQYFGPGTRLLVL.